These 9 T cell receptor beta chains originate from one sample sequenced in a study of blood T cell repertoires in COVID-19. The data were produced by immunoSEQ multiplex PCR, yet TCRdb's version contains in-frame clones alone and is incomplete. This sample carries more than 150,000 clones, 86% of them seen once, and the ten largest clones take 20% to 25%. The sequenced material came from peripheral blood. These receptor sequences come from a man aged 70-80 years with active or convalescent COVID-19.

The CDR3 reads CASRDRGPSVVGYTF. The CDR3 DNA sequence: TGTGCCAGTCGGGACAGGGGGCCCTCCGTTGTTGGCTACACCTTC. V and J are TRBV19 and TRBJ1-2; 12 bases are a match to TRBD1. Germline CDR1 reads LNHDA; CDR2 reads SQIVND (reference sequence). CDR3 length: 15 amino acids. V trimming: 8 bases; J trimming: 7 bases; junction bases outside the gene matches: 11. Complete variable domain (other parts from reference TRBV19 and TRBJ1-2): DGGITQSPKYLFRKEGQNVTLSCEQNLNHDAMYWYRQDPGQGLRLIYYSQIVNDFQKGDIAEGYSVSREKKESFPLTVTSAQKNPTAFYLCASRDRGPSVVGYTFGSGTRLTVV.

J is TRBJ1-2 and V is TRBV7-8; the D is unclear. Germline assignment: CDR1 SGHVS and CDR2 FQNEAQ. V was cut by 2 bases and J by 4 bases, with 11 bases left in between. The CDR3 contains 14 residues. Here the CDR3 reads CASSLHVGLYGYTF. CDR3 nucleotide sequence: TGTGCCAGCAGCTTACACGTGGGCCTCTATGGCTACACCTTC.

The V and J genes are TRBV18 and TRBJ2-1; 10 positions agree with TRBD1. Germline CDR1 and CDR2: KGHSH and LQKENI. The CDR3 extends over 15 amino acids. The V and J ends lost 3 bases and 8 bases, in that order; junction bases with no gene match: 7. The chain's CDR3 is CASSPPGQGFYEQFF. The CDR3 DNA sequence: TGTGCCAGCTCACCGCCGGGACAGGGGTTCTATGAGCAGTTCTTC. The full variable domain, in which reference TRBV18 and TRBJ2-1 provide the parts outside the CDR3, is NAGVMQNPRHLVRRRGQEARLRCSPMKGHSHVYWYRQLPEEGLKFMVYLQKENIIDESGMPKERFSAEFPKEGPSILRIQQVVRGDSAAYFCASSPPGQGFYEQFFGPGTRLTVL.

J is TRBJ1-1 and V is TRBV10-2, with a possible D match to TRBD1 (5 bases). Per the germline V gene, CDR1 is WSHSY and CDR2 is SAAADI. The CDR3 runs 13 residues. Trimming took 2 bases from V and 4 from J, leaving 8 bases between them. The CDR3 reads CASSERRGTEAFF. For the CDR3, the DNA is TGCGCCAGCAGTGAGAGAAGGGGCACTGAAGCTTTCTTT.

V gene TRBV3-1 (or the pseudogene TRBV3-2) combines with J gene TRBJ1-2, with D maybe TRBD1 (6 bases). Trimming stripped 3 bases from V and 4 bases from J, with 12 bases between. CDR3 length: 14 residues. Germline-derived CDR1 and CDR2 are LGHDT and YNNKEL (reference sequence). This CDR3 is CASSHGGGSYGYTF. Here the CDR3 DNA reads TGTGCCAGCAGCCATGGGGGGGGCAGCTATGGCTACACCTTC.

The chain recombines TRBV2 with TRBJ2-5; TRBD2 aligns across 9 bases. This CDR3 is 13 amino acids long. V was clipped by 10 bases and J by 0 bases; unmatched bases: 3. The germline CDR1 and CDR2 sequences are SNHLY and FYNNEI. The CDR3 region is CATSGTHQETQYF. The CDR3 DNA follows: TGTGCCACTAGCGGGACCCACCAAGAGACCCAGTACTTC.

V is TRBV24-1 and J is TRBJ2-1, with 7 bases fitting TRBD1. The CDR3 totals 15 residues. The junction had 10 bases not matched to a gene; V was cut back by 4 bases and J by 8 bases. The germline CDR1 and CDR2 sequences are KGHDR and SFDVKD. The CDR3 DNA follows: TGTGCCACCAGTGACCCAAAGATAGACAGGGATGAGCAGTTCTTC. Protein: CATSDPKIDRDEQFF.

V usage is TRBV5-6 and J usage is TRBJ2-5; TRBD2 is a possible D gene (6 bases). The CDR3 has 15 amino acids. CDR1 and CDR2 from the germline V gene are SGHDT and YYEEEE. V gave up 4 bases and J gave up 5 bases, with 18 bases separating them. CDR3 protein: CASSDSSGTRETQYF. The CDR3 nucleotides are TGTGCCAGCAGCGACTCTTCCGGGACTCGGGAGACCCAGTACTTC. Drawing the rest from reference TRBV5-6 and TRBJ2-5, the complete variable domain is DAGVTQSPTHLIKTRGQQVTLRCSPKSGHDTVSWYQQALGQGPQFIFQYYEEEERQRGNFPDRFSGHQFPNYSSELNVNALLLGDSALYLCASSDSSGTRETQYFGPGTRLLVL.

This clone was seen once. The chain combines TRBV4-1 with TRBJ2-7; 8 bases map to TRBD2. With 3 bases clipped from V and 1 base from J, the junction kept 8 bases outside the gene matches. The CDR3 is 16 amino acids. The germline V gene encodes CDR1 MGHRA and CDR2 YSYEKL. The CDR3 spells CASSQELAVLSYEQYF. CDR3 nucleotides: TGCGCCAGCAGCCAGGAACTAGCGGTCCTTTCCTACGAGCAGTACTTC.